The next 16 T cell receptor beta chains were all read from a single sample in a study of early T cells in non-severe SARS-CoV-2 infection. Each CDR3 protein gets one entry after TCRdb re-called the 5' RACE reads with MiXCR. The top ten clones hold approximately 8.4% of a sample with tens of thousands of distinct CDR3 sequences, less than 20% of them seen once. Sample: whole blood, taken at baseline. The receptors derive from an adult who was a healthcare worker with PCR-confirmed SARS-CoV-2 infection or an uninfected control (not recorded which).

The rearrangement joins TRBV12-3 or TRBV12-4 to TRBJ2-2; no definite D call. V was trimmed by 6 bases and J by 6 bases, leaving 5 bases between them. The length of the CDR3 is 11 residues. The CDR3 protein is CASSFAGELFF. CDR3 DNA: TGTGCCAGCAGCTTTGCCGGGGAGCTGTTTTTT.

This clonotype has only a few counts. V and J are TRBV3-1 and TRBJ2-7; D not resolved. The CDR3 contains 13 residues. The V gene lost 0 bases and the J gene lost 8 bases, with 11 bases spanning the gap. Germline-derived CDR1 and CDR2 are LGHDT and YNNKEL (reference sequence). CDR3 nucleotide sequence: TGTGCCAGCAGCCAAGAAGGTGCGGTCAAGCAGTACTTC. Translated: CASSQEGAVKQYF.

A few counts support this clonotype. The J gene is TRBJ1-5, the V gene TRBV6-6, with 11 bases identical to TRBD1. This CDR3 contains 17 residues. Germline CDR1 reads MNHNY; CDR2 reads SVGAGI (reference sequence). The V gene end was trimmed by 7 bases and the J gene end by 0 bases; junction bases not matched to a gene: 8. The CDR3: CASTSGQGAGSNQPQHF. In nucleotides, the CDR3 is TGTGCCAGCACCAGTGGACAGGGGGCAGGTAGCAATCAGCCCCAGCATTTT.

This clonotype was counted at least ten times. This chain uses TRBV7-2 with TRBJ1-4, with TRBD1 matching 7 bases. V lost 6 bases and J lost 5; bases outside the gene matches: 0. This CDR3 contains 12 residues. CDR1 and CDR2 from the germline V gene are SGHTA and FQGNSA. CDR3 nucleotide sequence: TGTGCCAGCAGGGACAGGAATGAAAAACTGTTTTTT. It specifies CASRDRNEKLFF.

The rearrangement joins TRBV6-6 to TRBJ1-3; possible D gene TRBD1, 6 bases. This CDR3 region has 14 residues. Trimming stripped 5 bases from V and 4 bases from J, with 12 bases between. CDR1 and CDR2 (germline): MNHNY, SVGAGI (reference sequence). The CDR3 region is CASSRTGYGNTIYF. DNA of the CDR3: TGTGCCAGCAGTCGAACAGGGTACGGAAACACCATATATTTT.

V is TRBV20-1 and J is TRBJ1-5; D is perhaps TRBD1 (5 bases). Germline V gene sequence: CDR1 DFQATT, CDR2 SNEGSKA (reference sequence). The CDR3 is 13 residues long. V was trimmed by 4 bases and J by 1 base, leaving 8 bases between them. The CDR3 region has the DNA TGCAGTGCTACTCGGGGCAGCAATCAGCCCCAGCATTTT. It translates to CSATRGSNQPQHF.

This clonotype has only a few counts. The rearrangement uses TRBV7-2 and TRBJ2-7; 10 bases line up with TRBD2. This CDR3 has 15 amino acids. Trimming removed 5 bases from V and 3 bases from J; junction bases left unmatched: 7. Germline-derived CDR1 and CDR2 are SGHTA and FQGNSA. The DNA for the CDR3 is TGTGCCAGCAGCCGGGGGACTAGCGCTAACTACGAGCAGTACTTC. It translates to CASSRGTSANYEQYF. Complete variable domain (other parts from reference TRBV7-2 and TRBJ2-7): GAGVSQSPSNKVTEKGKDVELRCDPISGHTALYWYRQSLGQGLEFLIYFQGNSAPDKSGLPSDRFSAERTGGSVSTLTIQRTQQEDSAVYLCASSRGTSANYEQYFGPGTRLTVT.

This clonotype was seen a few times. The chain employs TRBV9 and TRBJ1-2; perhaps TRBD1 as D (6 bases). Trimming took off 0 bases at V and 3 bases at J, with 9 bases between the two ends. From germline, CDR1 is SGDLS and CDR2 YYNGEE. This CDR3 comprises 14 residues. The CDR3 DNA is TGTGCCAGCAGCGTAGCAGGGGAGCACTATGGCTACACCTTC. Residues: CASSVAGEHYGYTF.

CDR3 coding DNA: TGCAGCATCCGACAGAAAGACTATGGCTACACCTTC. This codes for CSIRQKDYGYTF. The chain employs TRBV29-1 and TRBJ1-2; weak D call: TRBD1 (5 bases). V gave up 8 bases and J gave up 3 bases, with 13 bases separating them. Germline V gene lookup returns CDR1 SQVTM and CDR2 ANQGSEA. The CDR3 length is 12 residues.

This clonotype came up a few times. The chain is built from TRBV12-3 or TRBV12-4 and TRBJ2-7; weak D call: TRBD1 (5 bases). V lost 4 bases and J 2 bases, leaving 12 bases between the germline ends. This CDR3 is built from 14 residues. The CDR3: CASSSSPGPYEQYF. The CDR3 DNA is TGTGCCAGCAGTTCCAGTCCAGGGCCCTACGAGCAGTACTTC.

In this sample, this clonotype turned up many times. The chain recombines TRBV19 with TRBJ2-3; TRBD2 might be the D (7 bases). In germline, CDR1 is LNHDA, CDR2 SQIVND (reference sequence). V dropped 7 bases and J dropped 0 bases, with 11 bases sitting between them. CDR3 length equals 14 residues. This CDR3 reads CASKGGPSTDTQYF. Written as DNA, the CDR3 is TGTGCCAGTAAGGGGGGGCCTAGCACAGATACGCAGTATTTT.

This clonotype occurred a few times. The chain uses TRBV28 and TRBJ2-7; D is possibly TRBD1 (6 bases). V was trimmed by 6 bases and J by 3 bases, leaving 18 bases between them. From germline, CDR1 is MDHEN and CDR2 SYDVKM. The CDR3 loop spans 15 amino acids. Here the CDR3 reads CASRPTGIGDYEQYF. For the CDR3, the DNA is TGTGCCAGCAGGCCAACAGGGATTGGGGACTACGAGCAGTACTTC.

This chain connects TRBV28 to TRBJ2-3; 8 positions match TRBD1. Germline V gene lookup returns CDR1 MDHEN and CDR2 SYDVKM. The J segment lost 4 bases and the V segment lost 5 bases, leaving 8 bases of the junction unmatched. CDR3 length: 15 amino acids. CDR3 residues: CASSPAGGNADTQYF. The CDR3, as DNA: TGTGCCAGCAGTCCCGCAGGGGGCAATGCAGATACGCAGTATTTT.

This clonotype was detected ten times or more. This rearrangement joins TRBV7-8 to TRBJ1-6, with 8 bases lining up with TRBD1. The germline V gene encodes CDR1 SGHVS and CDR2 FQNEAQ. The CDR3 consists of 16 residues. V gave up 6 bases and J gave up 7 bases; unmatched junction bases: 11. The CDR3 DNA follows: TGTGCCAGCAGGTTAATTCCGGGACAGGAGAATTCACCCCTCCACTTT. Translation: CASRLIPGQENSPLHF.

Only a few counts were recorded for this clonotype. V and J are TRBV6-4 and TRBJ1-1; possibly TRBD1 for D (5 bases). Germline CDR1 reads MRHNA; CDR2 reads SNTAGT. The CDR3 runs 14 residues. Between the trimmed V and J ends, which lost 4 bases and 1 base, there was a span of 10 bases. The CDR3 is CASSVRGENTEAFF. CDR3 in DNA: TGTGCCAGCAGTGTTAGGGGCGAGAACACTGAAGCTTTCTTT.

The chain links TRBV5-1 to TRBJ2-1; 7 bases align to TRBD2. The germline V gene has CDR1 SGHRS and CDR2 YFSETQ. The CDR3 has 13 amino acids. With V trimmed by 3 bases and J by 8 bases, 5 bases remained unmatched. This CDR3 is CASSWGREDEQFF. DNA of the CDR3: TGCGCCAGCAGCTGGGGGAGGGAGGATGAGCAGTTCTTC.